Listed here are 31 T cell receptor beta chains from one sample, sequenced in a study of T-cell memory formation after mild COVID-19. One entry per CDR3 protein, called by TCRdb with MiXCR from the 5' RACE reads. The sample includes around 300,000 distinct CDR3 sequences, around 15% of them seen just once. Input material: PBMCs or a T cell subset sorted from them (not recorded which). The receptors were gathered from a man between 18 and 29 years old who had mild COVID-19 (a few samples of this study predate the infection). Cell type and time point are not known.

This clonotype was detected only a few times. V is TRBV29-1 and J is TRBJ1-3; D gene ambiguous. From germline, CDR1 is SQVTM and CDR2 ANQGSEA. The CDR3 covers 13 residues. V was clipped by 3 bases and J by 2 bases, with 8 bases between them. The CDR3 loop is CSVESQAGNTIYF. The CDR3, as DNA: TGCAGCGTTGAGTCCCAGGCTGGAAACACCATATATTTT.

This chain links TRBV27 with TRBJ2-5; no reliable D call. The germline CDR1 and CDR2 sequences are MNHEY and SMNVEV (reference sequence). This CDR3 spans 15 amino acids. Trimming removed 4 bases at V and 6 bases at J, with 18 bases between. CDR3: CASSCLDKWCKTQYF. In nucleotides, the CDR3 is TGTGCCAGCAGTTGCTTGGATAAATGGTGCAAGACCCAGTACTTC.

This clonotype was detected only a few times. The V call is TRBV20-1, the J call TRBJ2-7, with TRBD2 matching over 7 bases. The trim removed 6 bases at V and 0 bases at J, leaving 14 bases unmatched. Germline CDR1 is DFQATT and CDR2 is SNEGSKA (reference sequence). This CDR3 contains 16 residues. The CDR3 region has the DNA TGCAGTGCGCGACTAGTGGGGGGGTTGAGCTCCTACGAGCAGTACTTC. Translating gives CSARLVGGLSSYEQYF.

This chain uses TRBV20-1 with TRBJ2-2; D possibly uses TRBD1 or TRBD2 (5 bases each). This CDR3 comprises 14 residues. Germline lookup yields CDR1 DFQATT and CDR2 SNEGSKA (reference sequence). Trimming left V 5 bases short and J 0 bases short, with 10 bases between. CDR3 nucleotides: TGCAGTGCTTGGGACGCCGCGAACACCGGGGAGCTGTTTTTT. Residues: CSAWDAANTGELFF.

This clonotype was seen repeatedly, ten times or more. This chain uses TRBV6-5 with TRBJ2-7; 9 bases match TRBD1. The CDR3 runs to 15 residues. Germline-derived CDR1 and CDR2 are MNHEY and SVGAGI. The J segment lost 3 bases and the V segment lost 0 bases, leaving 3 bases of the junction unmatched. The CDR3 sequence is CASSYSGTGRYEQYF. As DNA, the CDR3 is TGTGCCAGCAGTTACTCCGGGACAGGGCGCTACGAGCAGTACTTC.

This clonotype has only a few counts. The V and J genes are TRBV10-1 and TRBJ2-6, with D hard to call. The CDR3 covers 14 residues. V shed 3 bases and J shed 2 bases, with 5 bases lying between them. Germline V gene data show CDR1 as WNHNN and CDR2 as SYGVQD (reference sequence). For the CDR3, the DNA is TGCGCCAGCAGTGATGGGACTGGGGCCAACGTCCTGACTTTC. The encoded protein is CASSDGTGANVLTF.

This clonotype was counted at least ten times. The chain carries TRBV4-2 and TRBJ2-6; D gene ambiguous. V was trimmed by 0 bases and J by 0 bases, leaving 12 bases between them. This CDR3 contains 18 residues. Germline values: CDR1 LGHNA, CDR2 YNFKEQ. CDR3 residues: CASSQDGVSSSGANVLTF. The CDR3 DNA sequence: TGTGCCAGCAGCCAAGATGGGGTGTCCAGCTCTGGGGCCAACGTCCTGACTTTC.

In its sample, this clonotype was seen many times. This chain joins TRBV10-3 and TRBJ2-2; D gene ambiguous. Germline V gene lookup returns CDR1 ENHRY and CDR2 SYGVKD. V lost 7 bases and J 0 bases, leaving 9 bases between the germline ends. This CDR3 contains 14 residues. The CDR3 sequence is CAINLTPNTGELFF. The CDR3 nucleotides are TGTGCCATCAACCTGACACCGAACACCGGGGAGCTGTTTTTT.

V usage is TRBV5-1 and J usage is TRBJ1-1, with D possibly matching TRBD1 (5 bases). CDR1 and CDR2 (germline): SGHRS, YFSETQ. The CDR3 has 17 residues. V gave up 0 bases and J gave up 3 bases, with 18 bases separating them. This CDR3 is CASSLVGWGREDTEAFF. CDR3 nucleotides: TGCGCCAGCAGCTTGGTGGGTTGGGGCAGGGAAGACACTGAAGCTTTCTTT.

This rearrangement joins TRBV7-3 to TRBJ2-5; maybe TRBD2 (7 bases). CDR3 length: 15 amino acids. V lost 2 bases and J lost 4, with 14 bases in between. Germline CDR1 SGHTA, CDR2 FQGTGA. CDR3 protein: CASSLSSGGPETQYF. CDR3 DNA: TGTGCCAGCAGCTTATCTTCGGGGGGCCCAGAGACCCAGTACTTC.

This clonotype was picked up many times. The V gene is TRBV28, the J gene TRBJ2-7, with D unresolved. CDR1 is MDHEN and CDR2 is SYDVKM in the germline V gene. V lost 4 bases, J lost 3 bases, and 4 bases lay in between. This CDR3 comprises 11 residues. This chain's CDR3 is CASSSLYEQYV. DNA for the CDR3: TGTGCCAGCAGTTCTCTCTACGAGCAGTACGTC.

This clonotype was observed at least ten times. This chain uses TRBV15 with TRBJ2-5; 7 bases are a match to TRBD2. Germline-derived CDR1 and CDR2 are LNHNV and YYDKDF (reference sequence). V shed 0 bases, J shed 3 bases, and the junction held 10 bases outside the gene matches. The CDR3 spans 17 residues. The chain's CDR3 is CATSRDWASGAKETQYF. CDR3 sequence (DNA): TGTGCCACCAGCAGAGATTGGGCTAGCGGAGCCAAAGAGACCCAGTACTTC.

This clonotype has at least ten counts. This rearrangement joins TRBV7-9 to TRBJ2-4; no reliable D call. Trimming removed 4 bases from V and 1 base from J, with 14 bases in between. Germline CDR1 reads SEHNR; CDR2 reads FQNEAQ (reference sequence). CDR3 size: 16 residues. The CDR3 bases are TGTGCCAGCAGCTCCTTAAATGGGCGGGCCAAAAACATTCAGTACTTC. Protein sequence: CASSSLNGRAKNIQYF.

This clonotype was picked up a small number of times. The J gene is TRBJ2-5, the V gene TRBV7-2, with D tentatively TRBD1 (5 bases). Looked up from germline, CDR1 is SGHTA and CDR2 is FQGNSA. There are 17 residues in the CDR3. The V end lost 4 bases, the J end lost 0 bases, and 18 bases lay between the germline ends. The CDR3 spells CASSSGSGRADQETQYF. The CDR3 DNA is TGTGCCAGCAGCTCGGGTTCAGGGCGTGCGGACCAAGAGACCCAGTACTTC.

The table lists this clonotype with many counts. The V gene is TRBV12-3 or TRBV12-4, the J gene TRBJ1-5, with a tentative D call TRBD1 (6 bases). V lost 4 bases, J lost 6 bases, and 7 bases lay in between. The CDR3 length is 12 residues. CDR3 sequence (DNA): TGTGCCAGCAGTTCACAGGGTCAGCCCCAGCATTTT. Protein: CASSSQGQPQHF.

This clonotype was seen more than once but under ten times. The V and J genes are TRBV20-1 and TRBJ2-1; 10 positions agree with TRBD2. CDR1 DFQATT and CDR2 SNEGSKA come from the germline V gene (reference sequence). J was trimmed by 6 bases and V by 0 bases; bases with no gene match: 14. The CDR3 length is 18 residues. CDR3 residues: CSARDSGRAGGPGNEQFF. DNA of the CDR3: TGCAGTGCTAGAGACAGCGGTAGAGCGGGGGGGCCCGGCAATGAGCAGTTCTTC.

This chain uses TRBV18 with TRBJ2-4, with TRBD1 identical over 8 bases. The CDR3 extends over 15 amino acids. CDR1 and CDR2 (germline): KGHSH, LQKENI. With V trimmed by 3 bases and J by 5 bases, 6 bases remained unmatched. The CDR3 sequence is CASSPRGQGQNIQYF. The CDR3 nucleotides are TGTGCCAGCTCACCGCGCGGACAGGGCCAAAACATTCAGTACTTC.

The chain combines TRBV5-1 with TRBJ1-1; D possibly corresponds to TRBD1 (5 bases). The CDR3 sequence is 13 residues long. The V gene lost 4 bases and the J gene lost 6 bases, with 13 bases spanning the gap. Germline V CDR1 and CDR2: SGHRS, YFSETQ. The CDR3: CASSDPGPAEAFF. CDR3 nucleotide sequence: TGCGCCAGCAGCGACCCGGGACCGGCTGAAGCTTTCTTT.

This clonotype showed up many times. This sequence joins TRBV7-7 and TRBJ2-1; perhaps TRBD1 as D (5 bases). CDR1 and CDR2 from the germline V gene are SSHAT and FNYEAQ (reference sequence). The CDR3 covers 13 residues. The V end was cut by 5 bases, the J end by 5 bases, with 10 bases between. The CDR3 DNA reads TGTGCCAGCAGCCGCGACAGAGACAATGAGCAGTTCTTC. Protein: CASSRDRDNEQFF.

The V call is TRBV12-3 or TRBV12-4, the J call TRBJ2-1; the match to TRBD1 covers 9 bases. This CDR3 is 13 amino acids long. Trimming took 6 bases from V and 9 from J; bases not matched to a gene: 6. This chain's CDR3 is CASRPGQGGEQFF. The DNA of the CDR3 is TGTGCCAGCAGGCCGGGACAGGGCGGTGAGCAGTTCTTC.

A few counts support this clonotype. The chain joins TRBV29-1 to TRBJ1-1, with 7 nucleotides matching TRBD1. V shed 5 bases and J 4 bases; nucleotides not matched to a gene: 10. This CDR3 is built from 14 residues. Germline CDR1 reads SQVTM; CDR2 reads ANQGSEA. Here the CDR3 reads CSVSSTGVSTEAFF. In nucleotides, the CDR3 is TGCAGCGTTTCATCTACAGGGGTCAGCACTGAAGCTTTCTTT. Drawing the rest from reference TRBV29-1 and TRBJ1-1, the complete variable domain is SAVISQKPSRDICQRGTSLTIQCQVDSQVTMMFWYRQQPGQSLTLIATANQGSEATYESGFVIDKFPISRPNLTFSTLTVSNMSPEDSSIYLCSVSSTGVSTEAFFGQGTRLTVV.

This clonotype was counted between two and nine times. CDR3 region: CASSHSVGGELFF. CDR3 coding DNA: TGCGCCAGCAGCCATAGTGTAGGCGGGGAGCTGTTTTTT. This sequence joins TRBV4-1 and TRBJ2-2; D gene unclear. Trimming took off 3 bases at V and 7 bases at J, with 9 bases between the two ends. From germline, CDR1 is MGHRA and CDR2 YSYEKL. This CDR3 region has 13 residues.

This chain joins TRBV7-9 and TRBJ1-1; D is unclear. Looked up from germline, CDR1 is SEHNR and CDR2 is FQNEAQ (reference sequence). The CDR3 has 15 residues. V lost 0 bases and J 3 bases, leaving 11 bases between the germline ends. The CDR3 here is CASSLAYLEDTEAFF. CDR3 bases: TGTGCCAGCAGCTTAGCGTATCTGGAGGACACTGAAGCTTTCTTT.

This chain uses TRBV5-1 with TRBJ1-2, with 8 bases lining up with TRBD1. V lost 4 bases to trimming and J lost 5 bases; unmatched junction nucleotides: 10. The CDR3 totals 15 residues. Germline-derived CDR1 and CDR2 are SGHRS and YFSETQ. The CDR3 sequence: CASSRTGQALYGYTF. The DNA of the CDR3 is TGCGCCAGCAGCCGGACGGGACAGGCTCTTTATGGCTACACCTTC. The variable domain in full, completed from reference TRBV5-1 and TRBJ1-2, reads KAGVTQTPRYLIKTRGQQVTLSCSPISGHRSVSWYQQTPGQGLQFLFEYFSETQRNKGNFPGRFSGRQFSNSRSEMNVSTLELGDSALYLCASSRTGQALYGYTFGSGTRLTVV.

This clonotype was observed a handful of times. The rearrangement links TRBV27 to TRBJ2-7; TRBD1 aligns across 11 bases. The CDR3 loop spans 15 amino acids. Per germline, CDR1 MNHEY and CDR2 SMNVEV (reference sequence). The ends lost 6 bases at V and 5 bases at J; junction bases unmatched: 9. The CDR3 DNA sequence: TGTGCCAGCAGCCTAATCCCGGACAGGGGGCACGAGCAGTACTTC. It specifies CASSLIPDRGHEQYF.

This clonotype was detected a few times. The DNA for the CDR3 is TGTGCCAGCAGCCGACAGTACACCGGGGAGCTGTTTTTT. Encoded protein: CASSRQYTGELFF. This chain uses TRBV3-1 with TRBJ2-2, with D perhaps TRBD1 (5 bases). Germline-derived CDR1 and CDR2 are LGHDT and YNNKEL (reference sequence). The CDR3 has 13 amino acids. V lost 4 bases and J 3 bases, leaving 6 bases between the germline ends.

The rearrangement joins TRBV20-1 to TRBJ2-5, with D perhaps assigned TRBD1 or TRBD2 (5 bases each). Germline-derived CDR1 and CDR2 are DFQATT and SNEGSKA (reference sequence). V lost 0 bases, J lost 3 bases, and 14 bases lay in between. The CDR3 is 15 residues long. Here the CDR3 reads CSARDIRGLEETQYF. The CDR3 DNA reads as TGCAGTGCTAGAGATATACGGGGCCTCGAAGAGACCCAGTACTTC.

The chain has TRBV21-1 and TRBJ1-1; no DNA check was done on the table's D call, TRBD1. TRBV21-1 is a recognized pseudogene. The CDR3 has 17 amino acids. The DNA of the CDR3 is TGTGCCAGCAGCAAACCAGGGGCTTTCCCCTCGTACTTTGGAGCTTTCTTT. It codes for CASSKPGAFPSYFGAFF.

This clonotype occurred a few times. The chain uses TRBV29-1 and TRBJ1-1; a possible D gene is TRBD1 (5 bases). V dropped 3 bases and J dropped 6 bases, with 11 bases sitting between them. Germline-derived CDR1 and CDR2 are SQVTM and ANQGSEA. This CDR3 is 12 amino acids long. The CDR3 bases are TGCAGCGTTGAGCTTTGGGGGTCTGAAGCTTTCTTT. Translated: CSVELWGSEAFF.

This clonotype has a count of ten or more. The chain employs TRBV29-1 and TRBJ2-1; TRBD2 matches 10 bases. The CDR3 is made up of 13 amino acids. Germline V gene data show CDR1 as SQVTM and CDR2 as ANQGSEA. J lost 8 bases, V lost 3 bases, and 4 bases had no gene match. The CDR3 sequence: CSVDSGGSDEQFF. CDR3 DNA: TGCAGCGTTGATAGCGGGGGGAGCGATGAGCAGTTCTTC.

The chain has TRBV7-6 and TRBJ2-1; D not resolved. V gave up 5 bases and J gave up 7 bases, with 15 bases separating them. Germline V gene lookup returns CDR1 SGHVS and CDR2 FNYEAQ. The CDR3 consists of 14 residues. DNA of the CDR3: TGTGCCAGCAGCCTCGGACCCCCGAGGAATGAGCAGTTCTTC. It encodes CASSLGPPRNEQFF.